Shown below are 2 T cell receptor beta chains from a single sample sequenced in a study of CD8 T cells in ankylosing spondylitis. Study-level findings and limits: In ankylosing spondylitis blood, a motif of seven to nine highly homologous TCR beta variants appeared characteristic.

These receptors' targets are unknown. TCRdb re-called the 5' RACE reads with MiXCR, one entry per CDR3 protein. Of some 450,000 distinct CDR3 sequences listed, 15% to 20% are singletons. The sequenced material came from blood, either unsorted or a sorted T cell fraction (not recorded which). The receptors originated from a male donor with ankylosing spondylitis.

J is TRBJ1-1 and V is TRBV20-1; D remains ambiguous. The V end was cut by 2 bases, the J end by 0 bases, with 13 bases between. CDR1 is DFQATT, CDR2 SNEGSKA, per germline (reference sequence). The CDR3 totals 15 residues. CDR3 amino acids: CSARSPGGVNTEAFF. The DNA for the CDR3 is TGCAGTGCTAGATCTCCCGGCGGGGTGAACACTGAAGCTTTCTTT.

This clonotype was seen a handful of times. This rearrangement joins TRBV7-9 to TRBJ2-7; D is unclear. This CDR3 comprises 13 residues. Looked up from germline, CDR1 is SEHNR and CDR2 is FQNEAQ (reference sequence). Trimming removed 0 bases at V and 5 bases at J, with 8 bases between. CDR3 region: CASSLAGWDEQYF. The CDR3 nucleotides read TGTGCCAGCAGCTTAGCGGGGTGGGACGAGCAGTACTTC.